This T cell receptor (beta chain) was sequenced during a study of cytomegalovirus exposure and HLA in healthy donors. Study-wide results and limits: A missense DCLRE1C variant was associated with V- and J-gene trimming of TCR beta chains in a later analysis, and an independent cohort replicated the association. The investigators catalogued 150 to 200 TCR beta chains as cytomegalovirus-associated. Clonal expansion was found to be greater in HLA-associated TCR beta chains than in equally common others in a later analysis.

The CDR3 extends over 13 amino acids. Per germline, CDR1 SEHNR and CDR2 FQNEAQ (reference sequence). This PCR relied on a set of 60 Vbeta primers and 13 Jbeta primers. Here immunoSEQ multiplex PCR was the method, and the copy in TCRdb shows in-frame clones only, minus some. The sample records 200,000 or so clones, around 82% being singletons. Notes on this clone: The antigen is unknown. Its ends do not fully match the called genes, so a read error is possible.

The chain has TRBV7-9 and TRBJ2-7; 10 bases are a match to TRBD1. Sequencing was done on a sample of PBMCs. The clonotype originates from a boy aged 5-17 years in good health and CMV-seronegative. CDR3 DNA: TGTTCCAGCAGAGACAGGGGGCTGTACGAGCAGTACTTC. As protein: CSSRDRGLYEQYF.